The text below deals with one T cell receptor beta chain. Repertoires were generated with immunoSEQ multiplex PCR, while TCRdb's copy carries only in-frame clones and drops some. This sample carries fewer than 65,000 clones, roughly 87% of them seen once, and the ten largest clones take about 0.34%. The data are from a study of OX40 agonist ivuxolimab in advanced cancers. The TCR originated in an adult with an advanced solid tumor such as melanoma, head and neck, liver or kidney cancer. The input for sequencing was CD4+ or CD8+ T cells sorted from blood, taken in a trial of the OX40 agonist ivuxolimab.

The CDR3 DNA follows: TGTGCCAGCAGTCCGGGGACAGGGGTGAGAGGCGGCTACACCTTC. It translates to CASSPGTGVRGGYTF. The chain couples TRBV6-5 to TRBJ1-2; 10 bases are a match to TRBD1. Germline CDR1 and CDR2: MNHEY and SVGAGI. Losses at the gene ends were 5 bases for V and 8 bases for J; bases not matched to a gene: 11. This CDR3 contains 15 residues.